This T cell receptor (beta chain) came from a study of control samples from healthy donors and cancer patients. Libraries were prepared by immunoSEQ multiplex PCR; TCRdb keeps only in-frame clonotypes and omits some of them. There are some 140,000 clones in the sample; roughly nine tenths occur only once, and roughly 10% lies in the top ten. CDR3 size: 14 residues. V gave up 8 bases and J gave up 1 base, with 15 bases separating them. Germline V CDR1 and CDR2: MNHEY, SVGAGI. The chain is built from TRBV6-5 and TRBJ2-7, with D possibly matching TRBD2 (5 bases). The sequence came from a woman aged 30 to 39 in good health. The sequencing sample was made of blood. Written as DNA, the CDR3 is TGTGCCAGCGTAAGAGACGGAGGTTCCTACGAGCAGTACTTC. This codes for CASVRDGGSYEQYF.